These T cell receptor beta chains were read from a single sample in a study of cytomegalovirus exposure and HLA in healthy donors. Profiling relied on immunoSEQ multiplex PCR, and the TCRdb table lists in-frame clones only, not all of them. The sample includes over 200,000 clones, roughly 84% seen only once; the top ten take about 1.2%. Sequenced input: PBMCs. These receptors all stem from a human donor in good health. CDR3s include the opening cysteine and the closing phenylalanine or tryptophan. D genes are given only for firm matches. Only part of the rows carry a size: once, few, many, or a class if the clone is expanded.

D	V	J	size	DNA	CDR3
-	TRBV12-5	TRBJ2-5	-	TGTGCTAGTGGTTTGGTCCCCGGGTTCCAAGAGACCCAGTACTTC	CASGLVPGFQETQYF
TRBD1	TRBV15	TRBJ1-3	-	TGTGCCACCAGCAGAGGGACAGGGGGATCTTCGGGAAACACCATATATTTT	CATSRGTGGSSGNTIYF
TRBD1	TRBV5-1	TRBJ1-2	-	TGCGCCAGCAGCTACCTGACAGGGGCCCAGCCTCTAGCCTGGGCCGGCTATGGCTACACCTTC	CASSYLTGAQPLAWAGYGYTF
-	TRBV6-5	TRBJ2-4	-	TGTGCCAGCAGGGTGGTGGTGGCTGGCATTCAGTACTTC	CASRVVVAGIQYF
TRBD1	TRBV5-1	TRBJ1-2	few	TGCGCCAGCAGCTTGGCGGACAGGGCCTATGGCTACACCTTC	CASSLADRAYGYTF
TRBD2	TRBV7-2	TRBJ2-7	-	TGTGCCAGCAGCCCCCAGCCGGGACTAGCGGCTATTGGGCAGTACTTC	CASSPQPGLAAIGQYF
-	TRBV7-2	TRBJ2-3	-	TGTGCCAGCAGACTGCTAAGCACAGATACGCAGTATTTT	CASRLLSTDTQYF
-	TRBV19	TRBJ2-7	-	TGTGCCAGTAGTATGGGACACGGCTACGAGCAGTACTTC	CASSMGHGYEQYF
-	TRBV7-8	TRBJ2-7	once	TGTGCCAGCAGCTTAGGAGGAGTAGTAGGATCCCACGAGCAGTACTTC	CASSLGGVVGSHEQYF
TRBD2	TRBV19	TRBJ2-7	-	TGTGCCAGTAGCGTGACTAGCGGGTCCTCCTACGAGCAGTACTTC	CASSVTSGSSYEQYF
TRBD2	TRBV5-3	TRBJ2-1	-	TGTGCCAGAAGCAACGGGACTAGCATAAAGAATGAGCAGTTCTTC	CARSNGTSIKNEQFF
TRBD1	TRBV27	TRBJ1-5	-	TGTGCCAGCAGTTTGGAACAGGGGGGTCAACAGCCCCAGCATTTT	CASSLEQGGQQPQHF
-	TRBV28	TRBJ1-1	-	TGTGCCAGCAGTTTTCTGGGGGCGCGAACTGAAGCTTTCTTT	CASSFLGARTEAFF
TRBD1	TRBV2	TRBJ1-5	-	TGTGCCAGCAGCGGACAGGGGAGGCAGCCCCAGCATTTT	CASSGQGRQPQHF
-	TRBV18	TRBJ1-3	once	TGTGCCAGCTCACCACCTTATCCACAGCACACCATATATTTT	CASSPPYPQHTIYF
-	TRBV6-5	TRBJ2-1	-	TGTGCCAGCAGCGCTACTGGGCTTGGCAATGAGCAGTTCTTC	CASSATGLGNEQFF
-	TRBV12-1	TRBJ1-1	-	TGTGCCAGCAGCTTTCATGGGGGACTCATGAACACTGAAGCTTTCTTT	CASSFHGGLMNTEAFF
-	TRBV4-1	TRBJ2-7	once	TGCGCCAGCAGCCAAGATCTAAACTCCTACGAGCAGTACTTC	CASSQDLNSYEQYF
-	TRBV5-1	TRBJ2-3	-	TGCGCCAGCAGGAGGACTGGGGAAAGCACAGATACGCAGTATTTT	CASRRTGESTDTQYF
-	TRBV5-1	TRBJ1-2	-	TGCGCCAGCCAAAATCCATCGACAGATTATGGCTACACCTTC	CASQNPSTDYGYTF
-	TRBV18	TRBJ1-4	-	TGTGCCAGCTCACCACGGGACAACGATGGGGAAAAACTGTTTTTT	CASSPRDNDGEKLFF
-	TRBV7-2	TRBJ1-2	-	TGTGCCAGCAGCCCCGGCCGGGTCTATGGCTACACCTTC	CASSPGRVYGYTF
TRBD1	TRBV11-2	TRBJ1-5	-	TGTGCCAGCAGCCTACAGGGGGATCAGCCCCAGCATTTT	CASSLQGDQPQHF
TRBD1	TRBV7-8	TRBJ1-2	-	TGTGCCAGCAGCCGACAGGGAGTGAACTATGGCTACACCTTC	CASSRQGVNYGYTF
-	TRBV19	TRBJ1-5	-	TGTGCCAGTAGTATAGAGGGGGCCAGCAATCAGCCCCAGCATTTT	CASSIEGASNQPQHF